This is a list of T cell receptor beta chains from one sample in a study of cytomegalovirus exposure and HLA in healthy donors. Assay used: immunoSEQ multiplex PCR; TCRdb lists only in-frame clones, some missing. This sample's table has under 200,000 clones. Input material: PBMCs. These receptors were obtained from a man aged 30 to 39 in good health and CMV-seronegative. Both conserved end residues are part of each CDR3. A D gene is named only where the DNA matches it firmly.

D gene	V gene	J gene	CDR3 protein	CDR3 DNA
-	TRBV27	TRBJ2-3	CASKGGRGGTDTQYF	TGTGCCAGCAAAGGGGGTCGAGGTGGGACAGATACGCAGTATTTT
-	TRBV7-9	TRBJ1-1	CASSLVSHAEGNTEAFF	TGTGCCAGCAGCTTAGTGTCCCACGCGGAGGGGAACACTGAAGCTTTCTTT
-	TRBV6-1	TRBJ1-2	CASSEFTGFQYGYTF	TGTGCCAGCAGTGAATTCACAGGGTTTCAATATGGCTACACCTTC
TRBD2	TRBV15	TRBJ2-2	CATRRSGGGVAGELFF	TGTGCCACGAGAAGGAGCGGGGGAGGTGTCGCCGGGGAGCTGTTTTTT
TRBD1	TRBV13	TRBJ2-1	CASSFLTGRLDEQFF	TGTGCCAGCAGCTTTTTGACAGGGCGATTGGATGAGCAGTTCTTC
TRBD1	TRBV19	TRBJ2-3	CASSTPGDRALGDTQYF	TGTGCCAGTAGTACCCCGGGGGACAGGGCACTTGGAGATACGCAGTATTTT
TRBD1	TRBV11-1	TRBJ1-1	CASSSGGTGGIWETEAFF	TGTGCCAGCAGCTCCGGAGGGACAGGGGGCATATGGGAGACTGAAGCTTTCTTT
-	TRBV6-1	TRBJ1-6	CASSGWGVSSYNSPLHF	TGTGCCAGCAGTGGTTGGGGGGTCAGCTCCTATAATTCACCCCTCCACTTT
TRBD2	TRBV7-7	TRBJ2-1	CASSLDVGGAYEQFF	TGTGCCAGCAGCCTAGATGTCGGGGGGGCGTATGAGCAGTTCTTC
-	TRBV7-6	TRBJ2-2	CASSLGGAVEELFF	TGTGCCAGCAGCTTAGGCGGGGCGGTTGAAGAGCTGTTTTTT
-	TRBV11-2	TRBJ2-2	CASSVLRGRGSTGELFF	TGTGCCAGCAGCGTTTTGCGGGGCAGGGGGTCCACCGGGGAGCTGTTTTTT
TRBD2	TRBV27	TRBJ2-1	CASSGGTSGDNEQFF	TGTGCCAGCAGTGGGGGGACTAGCGGGGATAATGAGCAGTTCTTC
-	TRBV18	TRBJ1-5	CASSTEQGIQPQHF	TGTGCCAGCTCGACGGAACAGGGCATCCAGCCCCAGCATTTT
-	TRBV5-4	TRBJ2-5	CASSLGARETQYF	TGTGCCAGCAGCCTAGGGGCCCGGGAGACCCAGTACTTC
-	TRBV5-4	TRBJ1-1	CASSLWGSLEAFF	TGTGCCAGCAGCTTGTGGGGCAGCCTAGAGGCTTTCTTT
TRBD1	TRBV12-5	TRBJ1-1	CASGLVPRDSGSFNTEAFF	TGTGCTAGTGGTTTGGTCCCCAGGGACAGTGGTAGTTTTAACACTGAAGCTTTCTTT
-	TRBV6-5	TRBJ1-5	CASSSDNSNQPQHF	TGTGCCAGCAGTTCCGACAATAGCAATCAGCCCCAGCATTTT
TRBD1	TRBV27	TRBJ2-1	CASSLGTGVGDYNEQFF	TGTGCCAGCAGTCTAGGGACAGGGGTGGGGGATTACAATGAGCAGTTCTTC
-	TRBV4-2	TRBJ1-1	CASSQDREAEAFF	TGTGCCAGCAGCCAAGATCGGGAAGCTGAAGCTTTCTTT
TRBD1	TRBV28	TRBJ2-7	CASTSGQGTYEQYF	TGTGCCAGCACCTCGGGACAGGGGACCTACGAGCAGTACTTC
-	TRBV9	TRBJ1-2	CASSTAGLRGYTF	TGTGCCAGCAGCACGGCGGGACTCAGGGGCTACACCTTC
-	TRBV10-2	TRBJ1-6	CASSGGGGLYNSPLHF	TGCGCCAGCAGCGGGGGTGGAGGACTTTATAATTCACCCCTCCACTTT
-	TRBV4-3	TRBJ1-1	CASSQEPGSTEAFF	TGCGCCAGCAGCCAAGAGCCGGGATCCACTGAAGCTTTCTTT
TRBD2	TRBV9	TRBJ2-2	CASSSREGRTGELFF	TGTGCCAGCAGCTCCAGGGAGGGTCGCACCGGGGAGCTGTTTTTT
-	TRBV5-1	TRBJ2-5	CASSAERRQETQYF	TGCGCCAGCAGCGCGGAGAGAAGGCAAGAGACCCAGTACTTC
-	TRBV7-2	TRBJ1-1	CASRYPGGVKNTEAFF	TGTGCCAGCAGATACCCTGGGGGGGTAAAAAACACTGAAGCTTTCTTT
TRBD2	TRBV6-6	TRBJ2-3	CATGLAGGDTQYF	TGTGCCACCGGACTAGCGGGAGGAGATACGCAGTATTTT
TRBD1	TRBV30	TRBJ2-1	CAWNKDRAGNEQFF	TGTGCCTGGAATAAGGACAGGGCAGGAAATGAGCAGTTCTTC
-	TRBV14	TRBJ2-2	CASSHKTRVGRGELFF	TGTGCCAGCAGCCATAAAACCAGGGTTGGTCGCGGGGAGCTGTTTTTT
TRBD1	TRBV25-1	TRBJ2-4	CASSGDSYKNIQYF	TGTGCCAGCAGCGGGGACAGCTACAAAAACATTCAGTACTTC
TRBD1	TRBV18	TRBJ2-7	CASSPPSGTASYEQYF	TGTGCCAGCTCACCCCCTTCCGGGACAGCCTCCTACGAGCAGTACTTC
TRBD1	TRBV6-6	TRBJ1-5	CASTPVGQGNQPQHF	TGTGCCAGCACCCCGGTAGGACAGGGGAATCAGCCCCAGCATTTT
-	TRBV7-2	TRBJ1-1	CASSRGWGENTEAFF	TGTGCCAGCAGCCGCGGGTGGGGGGAGAACACTGAAGCTTTCTTT
-	TRBV21-1	TRBJ2-3	CASIHMPGLAGGGTDTQYF	TGTGCCAGCATCCATATGCCGGGACTAGCGGGAGGGGGCACAGATACGCAGTATTTT
TRBD1	TRBV5-1	TRBJ1-2	CASSLLTGGEDYGYTF	TGCGCCAGCAGCCTCCTGACAGGGGGCGAGGACTATGGCTACACCTTC
TRBD1	TRBV18	TRBJ1-3	CASSPYSPGQGNTIYF	TGTGCCAGCTCACCCTACAGTCCGGGACAGGGAAACACCATATATTTT
TRBD1	TRBV7-6	TRBJ1-4	CASSPQGAANEKLFF	TGTGCCAGCAGCCCGCAGGGGGCGGCTAATGAAAAACTGTTTTTT
-	TRBV4-2	TRBJ2-7	CASSQDLVLGRSYEQYF	TGTGCCAGCAGCCAAGATTTGGTCTTGGGGCGATCATACGAGCAGTACTTC
-	TRBV7-7	TRBJ2-3	CASSSLGGGGTDTQYF	TGTGCCAGCAGCTCCCTAGGGGGTGGCGGCACAGATACGCAGTATTTT